The clone carrying this TCR beta chain was detected a few times. The sample is drawn from a study of blood T cell repertoires in COVID-19. With 8 bases removed from V and 2 bases from J, the gap between germline ends came to 6 bases. Germline values: CDR1 MNHEY, CDR2 SMNVEV (reference sequence). The CDR3 covers 11 residues. How the authors handled the data: Reference gene primer amplification gave estimated nucleated cell counts. Assay used: immunoSEQ multiplex PCR; TCRdb lists only in-frame clones, some missing. Clonal size and the V and J genes are those of that table, whereas D and trimming came from the DNA. The sample lists about 240,000 clones; approximately 87% were seen once.

The clonotype was recovered from a man aged 55 to 70 with acute or convalescent COVID-19. Input material: peripheral blood. The chain links TRBV27 to TRBJ1-1, with D unresolved. The CDR3 DNA reads as TGTGCCAGCGTCCTCAACACTGAAGCTTTCTTT. Its protein product is CASVLNTEAFF.